This record looks at one T cell receptor beta chain sequence and its context. Its antigen remains undetermined. Base qualities were left out, and no much larger clone turns up one base away. TCRbeta CDR3 regions were amplified from genomic DNA by means of the immunoSEQ Assay, a bias-controlled multiplex PCR. The study's processing was this. Within the assay, amplification of reference gene primers was used to estimate how many nucleated cells each sample contained. To quantify the absolute abundance of each unique TCRbeta CDR3 rearrangement, sequence reads were collapsed and filtered. Productive Simpson clonality was computed per sample as the square root of Simpson's diversity index over productive rearrangements. TCRdb took this table from immuneACCESS and kept in-frame rearrangements with V and J called. Such tables lack part of the clones; where checked against another copy, unresolved V genes explain under half of the gap, and the rest is unexplained. D and trimming come from the DNA, and the V and J calls and clone size come from that table. Here the sample has under 200,000 clones; roughly 75% occur a single time. 6.5% of the sample is taken by the ten largest.

Whole blood was collected in K2EDTA tubes by collaborating institutions according to the institutions' own protocols. For TCRbeta analysis, collaborators shipped samples in one of three forms: frozen whole blood, isolated PBMCs, or DNA extracted from either of those sample types. Germline trimming amounts to 3 bases on V and 2 bases on J, with 4 as the count of junction bases outside the gene matches. From the cysteine up to the phenylalanine, the CDR3 has a length of 15 residues. Only CDR3 DNA remains: 45 bases, in frame from the first base. Based on the germline V gene (reference sequence), the CDR1 and CDR2 sequences are LNHDA and SQIVND. The sample originates from a study of blood T cell repertoires in COVID-19 (TCRdb year 2020). The study in broad terms: Samples from collaborators originated in the United States, Italy and Spain and spanned both the acute and convalescent phases of COVID-19. The material from the prospective study consisted of cDNA or gDNA derived from T cells, B-cell-depleted T cells, or PBMCs. Subjects who had been exposed to COVID-19, were actively infected with it, or had recovered from it provided the deeply sampled blood TCRbeta repertoires that made up the dataset. The repertoires were released in a freely available public database meant as a resource for research on the immune response to SARS-CoV-2. The samples were drawn from the first 160 participants of the ongoing ImmuneRACE study and from roughly 1,300 subjects provided by 6 global collaborators. Sample metadata almost always included a de-identified subject ID, COVID-19 status, age in years and sex. HLA class I and class II types, where available, came from metadata supplied by the sample provider rather than from assay-based typing.

Findings and caveats that apply to the study as a whole: The quantity of clinical and demographic metadata differed by source and by participant and was supplied without curation.

The chain is assembled from TRBV19 and TRBJ1-2, with 9 junctional bases fitting TRBD1. The sequencing sample was made of peripheral blood. The origin of this receptor is a man aged 70-80 years with active or convalescent COVID-19. The CDR3 region: CASSIRDRANYGYTF. In nucleotide form, the sequence is TGTGCCAGTAGTATTCGGGACAGGGCGAACTATGGCTACACCTTC.